Detailed here is one T cell receptor (beta chain). CDR1 SGHTA and CDR2 FQGNSA come from the germline V gene. J gave up 1 base and V 6 bases, and 5 bases lay outside the gene matches. CDR3 length: 15 amino acids. The data stem from a study of T cell clones after liver transplantation. For the study at large: Post-transplant blood was tracked for graft-donor-reactive T cell clones identified in a pre-transplant mixed lymphocyte reaction. Third-party-reactive TCRbeta sequences from pre-transplant mixed lymphocyte reactions served as antigen-independent comparators. Standard immunosuppression, with no induction, continued until 12-24 months after transplant.

Profiling relied on immunoSEQ multiplex PCR, and the TCRdb table lists in-frame clones only, not all of them. The sample lists 55,000 to 70,000 clones, about 91% occurring once. The gene calls are TRBV7-2 and TRBJ1-1; 10 bases align to TRBD1. The TCR was taken from a human patient who received a liver transplant. Some T cells may have originated in the graft donor. Here the sequenced sample was CD4+ T cells from blood, taken around 27 months after liver transplant. CDR3 region: CASRWDRGPNTEAFF. CDR3 nucleotides: TGTGCCAGCAGGTGGGACAGGGGACCGAACACTGAAGCTTTCTTT.